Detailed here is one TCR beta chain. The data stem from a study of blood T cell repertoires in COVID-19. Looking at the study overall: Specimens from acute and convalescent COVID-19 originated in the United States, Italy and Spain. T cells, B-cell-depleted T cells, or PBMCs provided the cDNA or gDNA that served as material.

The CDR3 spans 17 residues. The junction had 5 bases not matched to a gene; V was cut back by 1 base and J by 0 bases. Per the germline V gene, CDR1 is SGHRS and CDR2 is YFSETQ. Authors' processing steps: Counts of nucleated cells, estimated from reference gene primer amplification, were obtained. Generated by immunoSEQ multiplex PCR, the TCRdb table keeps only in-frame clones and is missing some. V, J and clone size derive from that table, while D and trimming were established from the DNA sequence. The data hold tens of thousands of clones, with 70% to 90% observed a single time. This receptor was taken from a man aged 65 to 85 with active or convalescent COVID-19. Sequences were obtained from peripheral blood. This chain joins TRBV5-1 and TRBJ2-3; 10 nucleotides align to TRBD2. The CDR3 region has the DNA TGCGCCAGCAGCTTGACTAGCGGGGCCCCTAGCACAGATACGCAGTATTTT. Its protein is CASSLTSGAPSTDTQYF.